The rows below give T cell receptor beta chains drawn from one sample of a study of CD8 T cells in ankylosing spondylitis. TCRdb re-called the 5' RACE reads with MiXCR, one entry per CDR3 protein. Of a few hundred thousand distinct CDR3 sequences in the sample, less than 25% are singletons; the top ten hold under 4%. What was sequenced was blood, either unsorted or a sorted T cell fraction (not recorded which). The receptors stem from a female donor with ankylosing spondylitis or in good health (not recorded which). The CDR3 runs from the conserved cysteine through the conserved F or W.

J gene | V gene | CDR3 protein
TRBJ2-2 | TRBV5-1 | CASSVILRGRSGELFF
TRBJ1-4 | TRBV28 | CASSWDRGEKLFF
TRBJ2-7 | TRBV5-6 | CASNLAGPYEQYF
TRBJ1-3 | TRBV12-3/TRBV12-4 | CASGENTIYF
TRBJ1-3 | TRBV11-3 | CASSDRDSGNTIYF
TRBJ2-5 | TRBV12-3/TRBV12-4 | CASGRDHQETQYF
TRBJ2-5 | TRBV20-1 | CSAGLGSDSETQYF
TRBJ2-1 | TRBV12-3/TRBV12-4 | CASMRTYNEQFF
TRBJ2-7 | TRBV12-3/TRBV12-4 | CASSSGRRNEQYF
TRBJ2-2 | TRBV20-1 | CSAIGLLGELFF
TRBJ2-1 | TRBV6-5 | CASSLLAGFYNEQFF
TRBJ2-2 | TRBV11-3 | CASSRLSNTGELFF
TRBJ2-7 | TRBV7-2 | CASSLLAASYEQYF
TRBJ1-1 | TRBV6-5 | CASSYEGTGVTEAFF
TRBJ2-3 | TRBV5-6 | CASSLYLAGTDTQYF
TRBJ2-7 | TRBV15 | CATSRDPAATYEQYF
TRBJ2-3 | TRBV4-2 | CASSHGPDSSTRDKQYF
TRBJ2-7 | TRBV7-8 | CASSNGPSYEQYF
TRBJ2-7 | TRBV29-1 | CSVSGEGAGEQYF
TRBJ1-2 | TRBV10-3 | CAISESNYGYTF
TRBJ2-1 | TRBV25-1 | CASSERTSYNEQFF
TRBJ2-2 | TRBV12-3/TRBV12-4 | CASSPSLRELFF
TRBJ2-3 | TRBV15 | CATTGHRDTQYF
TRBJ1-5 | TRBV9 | CASSVDSRNQPQHF
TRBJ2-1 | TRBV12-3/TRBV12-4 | CASSTRRVEQFF
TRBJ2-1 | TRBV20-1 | CSASNRDSRLAGNEQFF
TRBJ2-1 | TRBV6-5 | CASSRTSHEQFF
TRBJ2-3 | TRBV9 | CASNARDLLFTDTQYF
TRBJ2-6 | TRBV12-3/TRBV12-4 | CAFSSRGGQGASRANVLTF
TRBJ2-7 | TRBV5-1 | CASSPGSGRFDEQYF
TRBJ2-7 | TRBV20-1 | CSANRFFPSTSGRMEQYF
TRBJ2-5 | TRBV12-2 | CASRLGVPGAILETQYF
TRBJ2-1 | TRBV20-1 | CSARVPGGDEQFF
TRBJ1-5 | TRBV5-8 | CASSLVFSNQPQHF
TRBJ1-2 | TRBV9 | CASSPPTVGVGYGYTF
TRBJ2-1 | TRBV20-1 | CSAAFRQYYNEQFF
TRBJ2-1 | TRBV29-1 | CSVSSSGRSDEQFF